A single T cell receptor beta chain is shown here with its context. Trimming took off 4 bases at V and 7 bases at J, with 9 bases between the two ends. The length of the CDR3 is 12 residues. Germline V gene lookup returns CDR1 SGHRS and CDR2 YFSETQ. TCRdb re-analysed the 5' RACE reads in MiXCR, keeping a single row per CDR3 protein. Among 85,000 to 100,000 distinct CDR3 sequences listed, 17% were seen once. The entry originates in a study of T cells of healthy individuals. The receptor's source is a human donor in good health. The rearrangement joins TRBV5-1 to TRBJ2-1, with D maybe TRBD1 (7 bases). In DNA form, the CDR3 reads TGCGCCAGCAGCCCAGGGGGGAATGAGCAGTTCTTC. Amino acids: CASSPGGNEQFF.